Sequencing of this TCR beta chain was carried out in a study of T cell responses to AZD1222 COVID-19 vaccine. General study findings and limits: Repertoires were obtained only post-peak T cell response. At study baseline, merely more than 5 AZD1222 recipients were seropositive. Possibly, clonal diversity was underestimated; donors were largely white British and included more females. Spike-specific TCR breadth and depth went up after people got two AZD1222 doses.

V was trimmed by 6 bases and J by 6 bases, leaving 14 bases between them. CDR3 length equals 13 residues. Germline V CDR1 and CDR2: MNHNY, SVGAGI (reference sequence). Remarks on this clone: Its antigen remains unidentified.

Data came from immunoSEQ multiplex PCR; TCRdb stores just in-frame clones and leaves some out. The table includes some 89,000 clones, roughly 90% detected once. This receptor was obtained from an adult in good health. Source: peripheral blood, taken on day 0 of AZD1222 vaccination. The chain recombines TRBV6-6 with TRBJ1-1; D perhaps matches TRBD1 (5 bases). The CDR3 protein is CASSHRDGAEAFF. CDR3 DNA sequence: TGTGCCAGCAGCCACCGGGACGGCGCTGAAGCTTTCTTT.